Included here is one TCR beta chain sequence, with context. Its antigen is unidentified. The time point denotes: week 35, safety follow-up. Each dose delivered 300 ug of mutant IDH1 20-mer peptide subcutaneously with imiquimod. Patients were given eight vaccinations, scheduled in weeks 1, 3, 5, 7, 11, 15, 19 and 23. The data belong to a study of a mutant IDH1 vaccine in newly diagnosed glioma. Across the whole study: Vaccinations were initiated 4-6 weeks following radiotherapy alone, or were given together with temozolomide cycles. The sex distribution of treated patients was approximately 62% male and about 40% female, with a mean age of approximately 40 years. V12 occurred at week 35 and V13 at week 47.

Only in-frame clones appear in the TCRdb table, and some are missing; sequencing was by immunoSEQ multiplex PCR. The repertoire holds roughly 68,000 clones, with 74% as singletons. The CDR3 spans 12 residues. Trimming shortened V by 4 bases and J by 16 bases, and 14 bases separated the two germline ends. The germline CDR1 and CDR2 sequences are MNHEY and SVGAGI. This chain connects TRBV6-5 to TRBJ1-6; tentative D call: TRBD1 (6 bases). Sample: PBMCs, taken from a glioma patient whose treatment included an IDH1 peptide vaccine. The clonotype originates from a man aged 45-65 years with glioma. The CDR3 DNA sequence: TGTGCCAGCAGTTCCCGGGACACTTCTCTCCACTTT. It encodes CASSSRDTSLHF.